These 14 T cell receptor beta chains share one sample of origin, sequenced in a study of prognosis after radiotherapy for stage I lung cancer. The authors amplified TCR beta CDR3 from genomic DNA using two-round multiplex PCR. The first round of PCR was done with primers that matched each TRBV and TRBJ gene. TCRdb redid the calling of the multiplex PCR reads with MiXCR, one entry per CDR3 protein. The sample yields 11,000 or so distinct CDR3 sequences, around a third seen once. This specimen was PBMCs, taken before or after stereotactic body radiation therapy (not recorded which). These receptors all stem from a donor over 45 with non-small cell lung cancer.

This clonotype was detected many times. The genes are TRBV20-1 and TRBJ2-2, with D possibly TRBD1 on 6 matching bases. V gave up 4 bases and J gave up 5 bases, with 11 bases separating them. The CDR3 consists of 13 residues. Germline V gives CDR1 DFQATT, CDR2 SNEGSKA (reference sequence). The CDR3 region is CSATRQATGELFF. CDR3 sequence (DNA): TGCAGTGCTACGAGACAGGCGACCGGGGAGCTGTTTTTT.

This clonotype was found once. V gene TRBV27 combines with J gene TRBJ1-1; tentative D call: TRBD1 (5 bases). The CDR3 loop spans 15 amino acids. The germline V and J ends were trimmed by 7 bases and 1 base, with 16 bases remaining between them. Germline V lookup: CDR1 MNHEY, CDR2 SMNVEV (reference sequence). CDR3 sequence (DNA): TGTGCCAGCACTCTGGTTGGGGGGAGGAACACTGAAGCTTTCTTT. It translates to CASTLVGGRNTEAFF.

This clonotype came up many times. DNA for the CDR3: TGTGCCAGCAGCTCGGACGTTAACTATGGCTACACCTTC. Translated, it gives CASSSDVNYGYTF. The rearrangement uses TRBV5-6 and TRBJ1-2; D uncertain. V lost 3 bases and J lost 1, with 7 bases in between. From germline, CDR1 is SGHDT and CDR2 YYEEEE. The CDR3 runs 13 residues.

This clonotype was detected ten times or more. The gene calls are TRBV5-1 and TRBJ2-7; D not resolved. Deletions cut 6 bases from V and 1 base from J, with 11 bases between. This CDR3 has 13 amino acids. Germline V gives CDR1 SGHRS, CDR2 YFSETQ. CDR3 sequence: CASTRPYSYEQYV. The CDR3 DNA reads TGCGCCAGCACCCGACCCTATTCCTACGAGCAGTACGTC.

This clonotype has a handful of counts. The chain joins TRBV6-1 to TRBJ2-5; 8 positions match TRBD2. Unmatched junction bases numbered 9, after V lost 6 bases and J lost 0 bases. The germline CDR1 and CDR2 sequences are MNHNS and SASEGT. The CDR3 runs to 16 residues. CDR3 DNA sequence: TGTGCCAGCAGGGCCCCCACTAGCGGTTACCAAGAGACCCAGTACTTC. Its protein is CASRAPTSGYQETQYF.

There are many counts of this clonotype. This chain joins TRBV10-3 and TRBJ2-3, with a possible D match to TRBD2 (6 bases). Germline assignment: CDR1 ENHRY and CDR2 SYGVKD. The V end was cut by 0 bases, the J end by 4 bases, with 20 bases between. The CDR3 length is 18 residues. The CDR3 spells CAISESGEAQDVSDTQYF. CDR3 in DNA: TGTGCCATCAGTGAGTCGGGGGAGGCCCAAGACGTTTCAGATACGCAGTATTTT.

By share of the sample, this clonotype is medium-sized. The CDR3 nucleotides are TGTGCCAGCAGTTTGGCCACCGGGTGGGTAGCGGGAACCGCAGATACGCAGTATTTT. This codes for CASSLATGWVAGTADTQYF. The genes are TRBV12-3 or TRBV12-4 and TRBJ2-3; the match to TRBD2 covers 8 bases. The CDR3 is 19 amino acids. V was clipped by 3 bases and J by 4 bases; unmatched bases: 18.

This clonotype was seen at least ten times. V and J are TRBV11-3 and TRBJ1-4; perhaps TRBD1 as D (5 bases). Germline V CDR1 and CDR2: SGHNT, YENEEA. Trimming cost V 6 bases and J 7 bases, with 24 bases left between them. This CDR3 is 17 amino acids long. The CDR3 is CASRRNSAQGLFEKLFF. The CDR3 DNA sequence: TGTGCCAGCAGGCGAAACTCGGCGCAGGGACTTTTTGAAAAACTGTTTTTT.

With regard to this clonotype: This is likely an artifact of a read error, given a far larger clone one base away. The CDR3 does not end in the conserved phenylalanine or tryptophan, so this is likely a read error. V is TRBV2 and J is TRBJ2-1; D unresolved. With 6 bases removed from V and 5 bases from J, the gap between germline ends came to 11 bases. The CDR3 is 13 residues long. Germline V lookup: CDR1 SNHLY, CDR2 FYNNEI. The CDR3: CASSPGSNNEQFL. CDR3 DNA: TGTGCCAGCAGCCCCGGCAGTAACAATGAGCAGTTCTTA.

This clonotype is classed as medium-sized. The CDR3 sequence is CASSQISEQFF. CDR3 DNA: TGTGCCAGCAGCCAAATAAGTGAGCAGTTCTTC. The chain links TRBV3-1 to TRBJ2-1; D gene uncertain. Trimming cost V 2 bases and J 9 bases, with 5 bases left between them. Germline CDR1 reads LGHDT; CDR2 reads YNNKEL (reference sequence). This CDR3 has 11 amino acids.

This clonotype was counted at least ten times. This sequence joins TRBV18 and TRBJ2-3, with no clear D. Germline CDR1 is KGHSH and CDR2 is LQKENI. There are 12 residues in the CDR3. Trimming stripped 3 bases from V and 10 bases from J, with 11 bases between. CDR3 in amino acids: CASSPYIGSQYF. CDR3 sequence (DNA): TGTGCCAGCTCACCGTACATAGGTTCGCAGTATTTT.

The chain uses TRBV18 and TRBJ2-5; D may be TRBD1 (5 bases). The ends were cut back, 6 bases at V and 5 bases at J, with 16 bases in the middle. The CDR3 extends over 14 amino acids. Looked up from germline, CDR1 is KGHSH and CDR2 is LQKENI. The CDR3 loop reads CASSHGKGNETQYF. For the CDR3, the DNA is TGTGCCAGCTCGCACGGAAAGGGGAACGAGACCCAGTACTTC.

There are many counts of this clonotype. The chain recombines TRBV6-4 with TRBJ2-7; 7 bases match TRBD1. Trimming at V came to 2 bases and at J to 3 bases, leaving 7 bases not matched to a gene. The CDR3 loop spans 15 amino acids. Germline V lookup: CDR1 MRHNA, CDR2 SNTAGT. DNA of the CDR3: TGTGCCAGCAGTGACCCAAAGGGACAGAACTACGAGCAGTACGTC. Translation: CASSDPKGQNYEQYV.

This clonotype came up many times. This rearrangement joins TRBV7-9 to TRBJ2-6; D may be TRBD1 (6 bases). The CDR3 consists of 14 residues. Per the germline V gene, CDR1 is SEHNR and CDR2 is FQNEAQ (reference sequence). V lost 8 bases and J 0 bases, leaving 8 bases between the germline ends. The CDR3 reads CASGQHSGANVLTF. The CDR3 DNA sequence: TGTGCCAGCGGACAGCACTCTGGGGCCAACGTCCTGACTTTC.